Each of the 20 T cell receptor beta chains below was sequenced from the same sample in a study of cytomegalovirus exposure and HLA in healthy donors. Primers included in the PCR were 60 Vbeta and 13 Jbeta primers. Assay used: immunoSEQ multiplex PCR; TCRdb lists only in-frame clones, some missing. The repertoire holds some 150,000 clones, with about four fifths as singletons. The sample taken for sequencing was PBMCs. These receptors all come from a woman between 50 and 59 years old in good health and CMV-seronegative.

About this clone: Other DNA sequences in the sample encode the same CDR3. V is TRBV4-3 and J is TRBJ1-1; 8 bases fit TRBD1. Per germline, CDR1 LGHNA and CDR2 YSLEER. V dropped 0 bases and J dropped 0; count of bases not matched to a gene: 9. The CDR3 consists of 18 residues. This CDR3 is CASSQDPLTGVLNTEAFF. The CDR3 nucleotides read TGCGCCAGCAGCCAAGACCCCTTGACAGGGGTCCTGAACACTGAAGCTTTCTTT.

This clone appeared a few times. This rearrangement joins TRBV7-9 to TRBJ1-5; D call uncertain. Germline-derived CDR1 and CDR2 are SEHNR and FQNEAQ (reference sequence). This CDR3 spans 12 amino acids. V gave up 5 bases and J gave up 3 bases, with 5 bases separating them. CDR3 sequence reads: CASSPINQPQHF. DNA of the CDR3: TGTGCCAGCAGCCCTATCAATCAGCCCCAGCATTTT.

This clone was observed a few times. Other DNA sequences in this specimen translate into the identical CDR3. The V and J genes are TRBV28 and TRBJ2-7, with 10 bases lining up with TRBD1. Germline lookup yields CDR1 MDHEN and CDR2 SYDVKM. This CDR3 contains 14 residues. V lost 6 bases, J lost 4 bases, and 6 bases stayed unmatched. CDR3 coding DNA: TGTGCCAGCAGGGGACAGGGGCGTTCGTACGAGCAGTACTTC. Its protein is CASRGQGRSYEQYF.

This chain's CDR3 is CASSLEISFQETQYF. CDR3 bases: TGTGCCAGCAGCTTAGAGATCAGTTTTCAAGAGACCCAGTACTTC. The V call is TRBV11-2, the J call TRBJ2-5, with D hard to call. This CDR3 contains 15 residues. Germline CDR1 SGHAT, CDR2 FQNNGV. V dropped 0 bases and J dropped 2 bases, with 10 bases sitting between them.

This clone was observed a handful of times. The genes are TRBV27 and TRBJ1-6; perhaps TRBD1 as D (5 bases). Trimming removed 2 bases from V and 6 bases from J, with 14 bases in between. Germline V gene sequence: CDR1 MNHEY, CDR2 SMNVEV (reference sequence). There are 16 residues in the CDR3. CDR3 bases: TGTGCCAGCAGTTTAGGTGGGGGAGGAGGTAATTCACCCCTCCACTTT. Protein product: CASSLGGGGGNSPLHF.

The rearrangement uses TRBV7-2 and TRBJ1-4, with a possible D match to TRBD1 (5 bases). CDR1 is SGHTA and CDR2 is FQGNSA in the germline V gene. Trimming took 5 bases from V and 5 from J, leaving 15 bases between them. The CDR3 extends over 15 amino acids. CDR3 residues: CASSQRRGRNEKLFF. As DNA, the CDR3 is TGTGCCAGCAGCCAAAGGAGGGGAAGAAATGAAAAACTGTTTTTT. The variable domain in full, with the rest retrieved from reference TRBV7-2 and TRBJ1-4, is GAGVSQSPSNKVTEKGKDVELRCDPISGHTALYWYRQSLGQGLEFLIYFQGNSAPDKSGLPSDRFSAERTGGSVSTLTIQRTQQEDSAVYLCASSQRRGRNEKLFFGSGTQLSVL.

Comments on this clone: In the same sample, other DNA sequences code for this CDR3. The V and J genes are TRBV4-3 and TRBJ1-2, with D perhaps TRBD1 (5 bases). CDR1 is LGHNA, CDR2 YSLEER, per germline. This CDR3 has 13 amino acids. V lost 0 bases and J lost 8, with 10 bases in between. CDR3 in DNA: TGCGCCAGCAGCCAAGAGGGGCTCGGAGGCTACACCTTC. Residues: CASSQEGLGGYTF.

The V and J genes are TRBV18 and TRBJ1-4; no firm D call. CDR1 KGHSH and CDR2 LQKENI come from the germline V gene. This CDR3 spans 15 amino acids. V shed 6 bases and J shed 7 bases, with 18 bases lying between them. The CDR3 loop is CASSQQPPQGEKLFF. In DNA, the CDR3 is TGTGCCAGCTCGCAACAGCCCCCTCAAGGTGAAAAACTGTTTTTT.

The chain joins TRBV9 to TRBJ2-1, with 7 positions matching TRBD1. Germline V gene lookup returns CDR1 SGDLS and CDR2 YYNGEE. The CDR3 contains 15 residues. J gave up 0 bases and V 4 bases, and 4 bases lay outside the gene matches. CDR3 protein: CASSPKGASYNEQFF. The DNA of the CDR3 is TGTGCCAGCAGCCCAAAGGGGGCCTCCTACAATGAGCAGTTCTTC.

The chain uses TRBV5-1 and TRBJ2-3; 15 nucleotides line up with TRBD2. After removal of 3 bases from V and 0 bases from J, the junction contained 8 bases not matched to a gene. The CDR3 is 19 amino acids. Germline V gene data show CDR1 as SGHRS and CDR2 as YFSETQ. CDR3 coding DNA: TGCGCCAGCAGCTCGGGACTAGCGGGGGGCATACCTAGCACAGATACGCAGTATTTT. As protein: CASSSGLAGGIPSTDTQYF.

The chain is built from TRBV6-1 and TRBJ2-5; tentatively, D is TRBD1 (6 bases). The germline gives CDR1 MNHNS, CDR2 SASEGT. CDR3 length equals 12 residues. The V gene lost 6 bases and the J gene lost 6 bases, with 11 bases spanning the gap. The CDR3 protein is CASREGEKTQYF. The CDR3 coding sequence is TGTGCCAGCAGAGAGGGGGAGAAGACCCAGTACTTC.

V usage is TRBV19 and J usage is TRBJ1-2; D remains unclear. In germline, CDR1 is LNHDA, CDR2 SQIVND (reference sequence). This CDR3 contains 12 residues. The V and J ends lost 5 bases and 4 bases respectively, with 8 bases between them. CDR3 loop: CASSPGGYGYTF. CDR3 nucleotides: TGTGCCAGTAGTCCGGGAGGCTATGGCTACACCTTC.

V usage is TRBV18 and J usage is TRBJ1-2; 7 bases are a match to TRBD1. The ends lost 1 base at V and 6 bases at J; junction bases unmatched: 8. CDR3 length: 15 residues. Per germline, CDR1 KGHSH and CDR2 LQKENI. The CDR3, as DNA: TGTGCCAGCTCACCACTACCAAGGGGGCAGGATGGCTACACCTTC. Translating it yields CASSPLPRGQDGYTF.

The chain employs TRBV6-1 and TRBJ1-2, with D perhaps TRBD1 (5 bases). Germline lookup yields CDR1 MNHNS and CDR2 SASEGT. V was cut by 2 bases and J by 3 bases, with 10 bases left in between. The CDR3 covers 14 residues. The DNA of the CDR3 is TGTGCCAGCAGTGAATCGGGGGGGGACTATGGCTACACCTTC. It yields the protein CASSESGGDYGYTF.

The chain employs TRBV9 and TRBJ2-2; a weak D match, TRBD1 (5 bases). The CDR3 covers 14 residues. Germline CDR1 SGDLS, CDR2 YYNGEE. The V and J ends lost 0 bases and 4 bases respectively, with 7 bases between them. The chain's CDR3 is CASSVGRVTGELFF. CDR3 in DNA: TGTGCCAGCAGCGTAGGCAGGGTCACCGGGGAGCTGTTTTTT.

This rearrangement joins TRBV28 to TRBJ1-4, with 9 bases matching TRBD1. V was pared by 3 bases and J by 8 bases, with 4 bases of the junction left unmatched. Germline-derived CDR1 and CDR2 are MDHEN and SYDVKM. The length of the CDR3 is 14 residues. The CDR3 DNA reads as TGTGCCAGCAGTTTCGACAGGGGGGGCGAAAAACTGTTTTTT. It is translated as CASSFDRGGEKLFF.

The V call is TRBV18, the J call TRBJ2-1; 10 bases line up with TRBD2. Germline trimming cut 3 bases from V and 1 base from J; bases unmatched to any gene: 3. The CDR3 length is 16 residues. CDR1 KGHSH and CDR2 LQKENI come from the germline V gene. CDR3 bases: TGTGCCAGCTCACCTGGACTAGCGGTTTCCTACAATGAGCAGTTCTTC. Its protein is CASSPGLAVSYNEQFF.

The gene calls are TRBV5-5 and TRBJ1-2; 10 nucleotides align to TRBD1. Losses at the gene ends were 4 bases for V and 3 bases for J; bases not matched to a gene: 15. CDR3 size: 18 residues. CDR1 and CDR2 (germline): SGHKS, YYEKEE (reference sequence). As DNA, the CDR3 is TGTGCCAGCAGCCCGGGGCCGGGACAGGGGAGGTGGGACTATGGCTACACCTTC. It encodes CASSPGPGQGRWDYGYTF.

The chain joins TRBV28 to TRBJ1-4; D unresolved. From germline, CDR1 is MDHEN and CDR2 SYDVKM. V lost 5 bases and J lost 5, with 15 bases in between. This CDR3 region has 15 residues. The CDR3 is CASSLLGRPNEKLFF. Here the CDR3 DNA reads TGTGCCAGCAGTCTCCTAGGTCGACCCAATGAAAAACTGTTTTTT.

A note on this clone: One end of the junction does not line up with germline, which may come from a read error. The rearrangement joins TRBV7-6 to TRBJ2-3, with 14 bases lining up with TRBD2. Germline CDR1 and CDR2: SGHVS and FNYEAQ. CDR3 length equals 16 residues. CDR3 in amino acids: CAGSLGTSGSRDTQYF. The CDR3 DNA is TGTGCCGGCAGCCTGGGGACTAGCGGGAGCAGGGATACGCAGTATTTT.